This note documents a single T cell receptor (beta chain) sequence. Its antigen is unknown. This entry comes from a study of shared clonotypes between healthy human individuals. Among the donors, all were Caucasian adults who lived in Nashville, Tennessee. CDR1 is SGHDT, CDR2 YYEEEE, per germline. This CDR3 is built from 18 residues. Trimming stripped 3 bases from V and 1 base from J, with 22 bases between. Whole-study findings and limits: Clonotype sharing among donors, it was expected, would be affected by sequencing depth.

Measured with immunoSEQ multiplex PCR; TCRdb has only the in-frame clones, and not every one. This table holds about 1 million clones, about 75% found once. Sequenced: memory CD4+ T cells sorted from blood. Subset indicated: CD45RA-negative fraction. This receptor was identified in a man in his late teens or twenties in good health. This chain links TRBV5-6 with TRBJ2-5; TRBD2 is a possible D gene (6 bases). The CDR3 DNA reads TGTGCCAGCAGCTCGCGAGTTTATTGGACGGAGGGCCAAGAGACCCAGTACTTC. This gives the protein CASSSRVYWTEGQETQYF. The full variable domain, rest sourced from reference TRBV5-6 and TRBJ2-5, is DAGVTQSPTHLIKTRGQQVTLRCSPKSGHDTVSWYQQALGQGPQFIFQYYEEEERQRGNFPDRFSGHQFPNYSSELNVNALLLGDSALYLCASSSRVYWTEGQETQYFGPGTRLLVL.